This entry features one T cell receptor (beta chain) sequence. The sample comes from a study of shared clonotypes between healthy human individuals. Assay used: immunoSEQ multiplex PCR; TCRdb lists only in-frame clones, some missing. The sample consists of approximately 400,000 clones, about 96% of them appearing once. All participating donors were Caucasian adults from Nashville, Tennessee. Input material: memory CD8+ T cells sorted from blood. Sample subset: CD45RO+ cells pooled with CCR7-negative TemRA cells. The sequence was obtained from a man under 40 in good health.

This chain's CDR3 is CASSQATDGYTF. The CDR3 DNA reads as TGTGCCAGCAGCCAAGCGACGGATGGCTACACCTTC. V usage is TRBV11-1 and J usage is TRBJ1-2; D remains unclear. Trimming took 5 bases from V and 6 from J, leaving 10 bases between them. Germline CDR1 SGHAT, CDR2 FQDESV (reference sequence). This CDR3 contains 12 residues.